These 27 T cell receptor beta chains came from one sample sequenced in a study of blood T cell repertoires in COVID-19. This table comes from immunoSEQ multiplex PCR, and its TCRdb copy is limited to in-frame clones, with some not included. Of approximately 220,000 clones in the sample, approximately 83% were seen once. Sequencing input: PBMCs or T cells enriched from blood (not recorded which). These receptors were collected from a woman aged 40 to 50 with acute COVID-19.

This chain connects TRBV28 to TRBJ1-2; 10 nucleotides match TRBD1. This CDR3 is 14 amino acids long. CDR1 and CDR2 (germline): MDHEN, SYDVKM. The ends lost 6 bases at V and 3 bases at J; junction bases unmatched: 4. This chain's CDR3 is CASSPGQGYYGYTF. The CDR3 DNA sequence: TGTGCCAGCAGCCCGGGACAGGGGTACTATGGCTACACCTTC.

This clone was picked up one time. This rearrangement joins TRBV15 to TRBJ1-6, with TRBD1 matching 7 bases. V shed 0 bases and J 13 bases; nucleotides not matched to a gene: 9. Germline lookup yields CDR1 LNHNV and CDR2 YYDKDF (reference sequence). The CDR3 has 15 residues. CDR3 sequence: CATSRDGDSRRPLHF. CDR3 in DNA: TGTGCCACCAGCAGAGATGGGGACAGCCGAAGGCCCCTCCACTTT.

The chain employs TRBV5-1 and TRBJ2-7, with 13 nucleotides matching TRBD2. Looked up from germline, CDR1 is SGHRS and CDR2 is YFSETQ. With 0 bases clipped from V and 1 base from J, the junction kept 13 bases outside the gene matches. The length of the CDR3 is 20 residues. The CDR3 DNA is TGCGCCAGCAGCTTGGGGACTAGCGGGAGAACTCCCTCTAGGTCCTACGAGCAGTACTTC. Its protein is CASSLGTSGRTPSRSYEQYF.

This clone was seen at least ten times. The rearrangement joins TRBV5-1 to TRBJ2-7; a possible D gene is TRBD1 (6 bases). The V end was cut by 4 bases, the J end by 7 bases, with 21 bases between. The germline gives CDR1 SGHRS, CDR2 YFSETQ. CDR3 length: 15 amino acids. CDR3 sequence (DNA): TGCGCCAGCAGCGGATTTAACTCAGGGGTGAGGGAGCAGTACTTC. It translates to CASSGFNSGVREQYF.

This chain connects TRBV15 to TRBJ2-3; D might be TRBD2 (5 bases). This CDR3 spans 18 amino acids. The V gene lost 0 bases and the J gene lost 0 bases, with 16 bases spanning the gap. The germline CDR1 and CDR2 sequences are LNHNV and YYDKDF (reference sequence). The CDR3 loop is CATSRDISGTSSTDTQYF. The CDR3 DNA is TGTGCCACCAGCAGAGATATCAGCGGAACCTCTAGCACAGATACGCAGTATTTT.

The chain has TRBV5-1 and TRBJ2-6, with TRBD2 matching over 12 bases. The V gene end was trimmed by 8 bases and the J gene end by 2 bases; junction bases not matched to a gene: 5. The CDR3 runs to 16 residues. Germline V lookup: CDR1 SGHRS, CDR2 YFSETQ. As DNA, the CDR3 is TGCGCCAGGCGACTAGCGGGAGCACCTGGGGCCAACGTCCTGACTTTC. Protein product: CARRLAGAPGANVLTF.

V is TRBV7-3 and J is TRBJ2-1; 15 positions match TRBD2. The CDR3 extends over 17 amino acids. V was clipped by 1 base and J by 6 bases; unmatched bases: 4. CDR1 SGHTA and CDR2 FQGTGA come from the germline V gene. The CDR3 sequence: CASSLKGLAGGFNEQFF. CDR3 DNA sequence: TGTGCCAGCAGCTTAAAGGGACTAGCGGGAGGTTTCAATGAGCAGTTCTTC. Combining the CDR3 with reference TRBV7-3 and TRBJ2-1 gives the whole variable domain GAGVSQTPSNKVTEKGKYVELRCDPISGHTALYWYRQSLGQGPEFLIYFQGTGAADDSGLPNDRFFAVRPEGSVSTLKIQRTERGDSAVYLCASSLKGLAGGFNEQFFGPGTRLTVL.

The chain is built from TRBV7-2 and TRBJ1-5; D perhaps matches TRBD1 (6 bases). The CDR3 runs to 15 residues. The V end was cut by 0 bases, the J end by 9 bases, with 15 bases between. CDR1 and CDR2 (germline): SGHTA, FQGNSA. The CDR3 DNA reads TGTGCCAGCAGCTTAGCGAGGGGGGGGGTCGCGCCCCAGCATTTT. Its protein product is CASSLARGGVAPQHF.

This chain uses TRBV5-1 with TRBJ2-1; D is perhaps TRBD1 (5 bases). Trimming pared 4 bases from V and 2 bases from J, leaving 7 bases between. CDR1 is SGHRS and CDR2 is YFSETQ in the germline V gene. The CDR3 is 13 residues long. CDR3 sequence reads: CASSRGTYNEQFF. CDR3 nucleotide sequence: TGCGCCAGCAGCAGGGGAACCTACAATGAGCAGTTCTTC.

The J gene is TRBJ1-2, the V gene TRBV2, with 8 bases matching TRBD1. The CDR3 has 12 amino acids. V lost 7 bases to trimming and J lost 7 bases; unmatched junction nucleotides: 5. CDR1 and CDR2 (germline): SNHLY, FYNNEI. Here the CDR3 DNA reads TGTGCCAGCATTCAGGGGGCGATTGGCTACACCTTC. This sequence encodes CASIQGAIGYTF.

V gene TRBV6-6 combines with J gene TRBJ2-1, with 7 nucleotides matching TRBD1. Germline assignment: CDR1 MNHNY and CDR2 SVGAGI (reference sequence). The CDR3 loop spans 14 amino acids. V shed 2 bases, J shed 13 bases, and the junction held 11 bases outside the gene matches. The CDR3 nucleotides read TGTGCCAGCAGTTACCAAGGGGGCCCCTACGTTCAGTTCTTC. Its translation: CASSYQGGPYVQFF.

This clone showed up just once. The chain is built from TRBV7-9 and TRBJ1-1, with 8 bases lining up with TRBD1. V shed 5 bases and J 1 base; nucleotides not matched to a gene: 6. Germline CDR1 is SEHNR and CDR2 is FQNEAQ (reference sequence). The CDR3 has 15 amino acids. The CDR3 DNA is TGTGCCAGCAGCGCCCCAGGGGGCAGGAACACTGAAGCTTTCTTT. Translating gives CASSAPGGRNTEAFF.

The CDR3 loop is CASSSDRGRTEAFF. CDR3 in DNA: TGTGCCAGCAGCTCCGACAGGGGCAGAACTGAAGCTTTCTTT. The chain combines TRBV7-2 with TRBJ1-1; 8 bases map to TRBD1. The CDR3 contains 14 residues. CDR1 is SGHTA and CDR2 is FQGNSA in the germline V gene. With 4 bases clipped from V and 5 bases from J, the junction kept 6 bases outside the gene matches. Filled out from reference TRBV7-2 and TRBJ1-1, the complete variable domain reads GAGVSQSPSNKVTEKGKDVELRCDPISGHTALYWYRQSLGQGLEFLIYFQGNSAPDKSGLPSDRFSAERTGGSVSTLTIQRTQQEDSAVYLCASSSDRGRTEAFFGQGTRLTVV.

This rearrangement joins TRBV7-2 to TRBJ2-1; possibly TRBD1 for D (5 bases). Germline assignment: CDR1 SGHTA and CDR2 FQGNSA. Trimming removed 5 bases at V and 2 bases at J, with 19 bases between. The CDR3 loop spans 17 amino acids. CDR3 amino acids: CASSKRQSNPPYNEQFF. Written as DNA, the CDR3 is TGTGCCAGCAGCAAAAGACAGTCTAATCCCCCCTACAATGAGCAGTTCTTC.

The chain's CDR3 is CASSPHRTGVNTEAFF. CDR3 DNA: TGTGCCAGCAGCCCTCACCGAACAGGGGTGAACACTGAAGCTTTCTTT. The genes are TRBV3-1 (or the pseudogene TRBV3-2) and TRBJ1-1; 7 bases agree with TRBD1. CDR1 is LGHDT and CDR2 is YNNKEL in the germline V gene (reference sequence). The CDR3 has 16 residues. After removal of 4 bases from V and 0 bases from J, the junction contained 8 bases not matched to a gene.

This clone was detected only a few times. The genes are TRBV28 and TRBJ1-1; perhaps TRBD1 as D (6 bases). Germline-derived CDR1 and CDR2 are MDHEN and SYDVKM. With 5 bases removed from V and 1 base from J, the gap between germline ends came to 17 bases. This CDR3 contains 16 residues. CDR3 protein: CASSPPPGHSNTEAFF. The CDR3 nucleotides are TGTGCCAGCAGTCCCCCCCCGGGACACTCGAACACTGAAGCTTTCTTT.

The genes are TRBV18 and TRBJ2-7; maybe TRBD1 (5 bases). Trimming shortened V by 3 bases and J by 2 bases, and 14 bases separated the two germline ends. The germline gives CDR1 KGHSH, CDR2 LQKENI. The CDR3 covers 15 residues. The chain's CDR3 is CASSPGLLGPYEQYF. The CDR3, as DNA: TGTGCCAGCTCACCGGGGCTACTGGGCCCCTACGAGCAGTACTTC.

V usage is TRBV27 and J usage is TRBJ2-2; 7 bases map to TRBD1. With 10 bases clipped from V and 9 bases from J, the junction kept 17 bases outside the gene matches. CDR3 length: 15 amino acids. Germline V gene lookup returns CDR1 MNHEY and CDR2 SMNVEV (reference sequence). In nucleotides, the CDR3 is TGTGCCACACATGACCGGGACAGATCGAACCGGGAGCTGTTTTTT. Its protein is CATHDRDRSNRELFF.

This sequence joins TRBV5-1 and TRBJ2-7, with D tentatively TRBD2 (5 bases). The germline gives CDR1 SGHRS, CDR2 YFSETQ. V dropped 3 bases and J dropped 2 bases, with 9 bases sitting between them. The length of the CDR3 is 13 residues. The CDR3 sequence is CASSSDYPYEQYF. The CDR3 DNA reads TGCGCCAGCAGCTCAGACTATCCCTACGAGCAGTACTTC.

This clone appeared a few times. V is TRBV2 and J is TRBJ1-2; weak D call: TRBD1 (6 bases). The germline V gene has CDR1 SNHLY and CDR2 FYNNEI. The CDR3 length is 15 residues. V dropped 2 bases and J dropped 4 bases, with 14 bases sitting between them. The CDR3 DNA follows: TGTGCCAGCAGTGAATCTACCCAGGGGACCTATGGCTACACCTTC. Amino acids: CASSESTQGTYGYTF.

The rearrangement uses TRBV6-5 and TRBJ1-6; D is ambiguous. V shed 6 bases and J shed 5 bases, with 14 bases lying between them. Germline-derived CDR1 and CDR2 are MNHEY and SVGAGI. The CDR3 totals 15 residues. CDR3 DNA: TGTGCCAGCAGCCCCCCTAGAGACCATAATTCACCCCTCCACTTT. It translates to CASSPPRDHNSPLHF.

V gene TRBV7-2 combines with J gene TRBJ2-7; 8 positions match TRBD1. Germline assignment: CDR1 SGHTA and CDR2 FQGNSA. The ends lost 4 bases at V and 1 base at J; junction bases unmatched: 9. This CDR3 has 16 residues. CDR3 residues: CASSWEQRTGSYEQYF. As DNA, the CDR3 is TGTGCCAGCAGCTGGGAACAACGGACAGGGTCCTACGAGCAGTACTTC.

This clone was detected once. The chain has TRBV6-2 or TRBV6-3 and TRBJ2-5; D remains ambiguous. V lost 0 bases and J 7 bases, leaving 12 bases between the germline ends. Germline CDR1 reads MNHEY; CDR2 reads SVGEGT. The CDR3 extends over 14 amino acids. In DNA form, the CDR3 reads TGTGCCAGCAGTTACTCGAACACCCCCCCGACCCAGTACTTC. Translated: CASSYSNTPPTQYF.

V usage is TRBV9 and J usage is TRBJ2-1, with a tentative D call TRBD1 (6 bases). V was cut by 3 bases and J by 5 bases, with 15 bases left in between. The CDR3 loop spans 15 amino acids. CDR1 is SGDLS and CDR2 is YYNGEE in the germline V gene. DNA of the CDR3: TGTGCCAGCAGCGCCAACTCCGGACAGAACAATGAGCAGTTCTTC. Amino acids: CASSANSGQNNEQFF.

This rearrangement joins TRBV11-3 to TRBJ2-1; tentatively, D is TRBD2 (5 bases). Germline V gives CDR1 SGHNT, CDR2 YENEEA. The CDR3 is 12 residues long. Trimming cost V 4 bases and J 8 bases, with 9 bases left between them. The CDR3 DNA reads as TGTGCCAGCAGCTCCAGGACTGATGAGCAGTTCTTC. Translating it yields CASSSRTDEQFF.

The rearrangement joins TRBV28 to TRBJ1-2; TRBD1 aligns across 8 bases. CDR1 is MDHEN, CDR2 SYDVKM, per germline. This CDR3 has 14 amino acids. V dropped 6 bases and J dropped 3; count of bases not matched to a gene: 6. The CDR3 DNA reads TGTGCCAGCAGGCGGACAGGGACCTACTATGGCTACACCTTC. This translates into CASRRTGTYYGYTF.

This chain connects TRBV4-2 to TRBJ1-2; 8 bases agree with TRBD1. The length of the CDR3 is 17 residues. Per the germline V gene, CDR1 is LGHNA and CDR2 is YNFKEQ. Trimming took 0 bases from V and 3 from J; bases not matched to a gene: 9. CDR3 sequence (DNA): TGTGCCAGCAGCCAAGAGAGTACAGGACAGGGCTACTATGGCTACACCTTC. Amino acids: CASSQESTGQGYYGYTF.